This record looks at one T cell receptor beta chain sequence and its context. This sample is drawn from a study of blood T cell repertoires in COVID-19. Across the whole study: Samples taken during acute and convalescent COVID-19 were collected in the United States, Italy and Spain. T cells, B-cell-depleted T cells, or PBMCs provided the cDNA or gDNA that served as material.

Authors' methods: Estimates of nucleated cell counts were drawn from the amplification of reference gene primers. Repertoires were generated with immunoSEQ multiplex PCR, while TCRdb's copy carries only in-frame clones and drops some. D and trimming were read from the DNA, whereas the V and J calls and clone size are those reported in that table. This sample has roughly 350,000 clones, with 70% to 90% found just once. Germline CDR1 SGHNT, CDR2 YYREEE (reference sequence). The germline V and J ends were trimmed by 0 bases and 8 bases, with 14 bases remaining between them. This CDR3 spans 15 amino acids.

This sequence was found in a woman aged 50 to 60 with active or convalescent COVID-19. The V and J genes are TRBV5-4 and TRBJ1-4; D uncertain. The sequencing sample was made of peripheral blood. Written as DNA, the CDR3 is TGTGCCAGCAGCTTGGGGACCGGGAGCCCCGAAAAACTGTTTTTT. It yields the protein CASSLGTGSPEKLFF.